This T cell receptor beta chain appears in the sequencing data of a study of cytomegalovirus exposure and HLA in healthy donors. General study results and limits: Reportedly, cytomegalovirus status was diagnosed with high sensitivity and specificity. Most TCR sequences proved rare, with some public TCRs found in many donors. The study designated fewer than 200 TCR beta chains cytomegalovirus-associated. Through in vitro validation, a few CMV-associated chains were shown to be specific for CMV antigens.

In this sample, this clone turned up a few times. Its cognate antigen is unknown. The protocol was immunoSEQ multiplex PCR, while the TCRdb copy is restricted to in-frame clones and leaves out a portion. The data contain fewer than 150,000 clones, 88% of them singletons. CDR3 length equals 13 residues. Germline V gene data show CDR1 as MNHNS and CDR2 as SASEGT. The ends were cut back, 8 bases at V and 3 bases at J, with 14 bases in the middle. Sequencing was carried out using PBMCs. The receptor comes from a man aged 25-45 years in good health and CMV-seronegative. V usage is TRBV6-1 and J usage is TRBJ2-7; the D is unclear. The CDR3 DNA reads as TGTGCCAGCGGTGGTACAGAAGTCTACGAGCAGTACTTC. Translation: CASGGTEVYEQYF.